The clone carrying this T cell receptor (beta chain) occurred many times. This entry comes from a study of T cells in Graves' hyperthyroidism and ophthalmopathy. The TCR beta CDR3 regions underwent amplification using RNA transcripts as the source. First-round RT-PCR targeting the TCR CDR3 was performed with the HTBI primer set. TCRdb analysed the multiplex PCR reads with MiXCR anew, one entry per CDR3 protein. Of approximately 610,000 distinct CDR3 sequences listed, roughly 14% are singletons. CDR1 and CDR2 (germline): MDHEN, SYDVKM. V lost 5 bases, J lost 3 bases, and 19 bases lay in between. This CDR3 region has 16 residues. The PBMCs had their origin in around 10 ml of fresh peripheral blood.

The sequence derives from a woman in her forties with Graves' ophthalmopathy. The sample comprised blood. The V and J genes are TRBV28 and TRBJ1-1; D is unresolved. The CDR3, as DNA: TGTGCCAGCAGTCCTCCCCTAGGAAGCGGCGACACTGAAGCTTTCTTT. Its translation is CASSPPLGSGDTEAFF.